A single sample is the source of the 5 T cell receptor beta chains below, sequenced in a study of blood T cells in healthy people across ages. Then a second PCR, running roughly 7 to 12 cycles, was carried out with a sample-barcoded 5' primer and a J-beta primer mix. TCRdb processed the 5' RACE reads anew with MiXCR; each CDR3 protein has one entry. The repertoire holds about 640,000 distinct CDR3 sequences, roughly 58% seen once, with 30% to 45% in the top ten. The sample was blood. The receptors stem from a man in his 60s in good health.

The rearrangement uses TRBV6-5 and TRBJ2-1; D unclear. The germline gives CDR1 MNHEY, CDR2 SVGAGI. The CDR3 consists of 12 residues. V lost 6 bases to trimming and J lost 9 bases, with 12 bases between them. The CDR3 is CASSRGVGEQFF. The DNA of the CDR3 is TGTGCCAGCAGCCGTGGGGTCGGTGAGCAGTTCTTC.

This clonotype has more than one count but fewer than ten. The rearrangement uses TRBV6-2 or TRBV6-3 and TRBJ2-1, with 11 bases aligning to TRBD2. This CDR3 has 16 residues. Looked up from germline, CDR1 is MNHEY and CDR2 is SVGEGT. J gave up 7 bases and V 4 bases, and 9 bases lay outside the gene matches. The CDR3 loop is CASSSHIAGGWNEQFF. DNA of the CDR3: TGTGCCAGCAGTTCCCATATAGCGGGGGGGTGGAATGAGCAGTTCTTC.

The gene calls are TRBV20-1 and TRBJ1-2; a possible D gene is TRBD1 (5 bases). This CDR3 spans 15 amino acids. Germline V gives CDR1 DFQATT, CDR2 SNEGSKA (reference sequence). V was cut by 2 bases and J by 4 bases, with 17 bases left in between. Here the CDR3 DNA reads TGCAGTGCTAGAAAGGGGCTATCGCGAGGCTATGGCTACACCTTC. Protein sequence: CSARKGLSRGYGYTF.

This clonotype was observed a handful of times. The junction departs from germline at one end; a sequencing error may be responsible. The chain uses TRBV7-2 and TRBJ2-1; 8 nucleotides align to TRBD1. The CDR3 has 15 residues. CDR1 is SGHTA, CDR2 FQGNSA, per germline. The CDR3 DNA is TGTGCCAGCAGCTTAGGGACAGGGTCCTTCAATGAGCAGTTCTTC. The encoded protein is CASSLGTGSFNEQFF.

Only a few counts were recorded for this clonotype. V is TRBV5-5 and J is TRBJ2-1, with TRBD1 as a possible D gene (6 bases). This CDR3 spans 15 amino acids. The germline gives CDR1 SGHKS, CDR2 YYEKEE (reference sequence). V gave up 4 bases and J gave up 0 bases, with 11 bases separating them. CDR3 bases: TGTGCCAGCAGCCAGACAGGAGTCTCCTACAATGAGCAGTTCTTC. It codes for CASSQTGVSYNEQFF.